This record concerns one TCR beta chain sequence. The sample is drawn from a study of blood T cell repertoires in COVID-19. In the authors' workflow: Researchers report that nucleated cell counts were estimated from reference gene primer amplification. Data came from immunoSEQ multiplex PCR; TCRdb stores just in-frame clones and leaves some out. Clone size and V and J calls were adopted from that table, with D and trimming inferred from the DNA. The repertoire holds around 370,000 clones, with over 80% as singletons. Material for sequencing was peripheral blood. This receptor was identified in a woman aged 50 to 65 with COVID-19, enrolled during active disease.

In DNA form, the CDR3 reads TGTGCCAGTAGAAGTTGGGACACTAAGAACACTGAAGCTTTCTTT. This sequence encodes CASRSWDTKNTEAFF. The chain employs TRBV19 and TRBJ1-1; TRBD1 might be the D (6 bases). Trimming left V 6 bases short and J 1 base short, with 15 bases between. The CDR3 is made up of 15 amino acids. Germline V lookup: CDR1 LNHDA, CDR2 SQIVND (reference sequence).